Each of the 2 T cell receptor beta chains below was sequenced from the same sample in a study of T-cell reconstitution after alpha-beta-depleted transplantation in children. Unique molecular identifiers were incorporated into the prepared TCRbeta library. TCRdb fed the PCR reads into MiXCR, producing one record per CDR3 protein. The top ten clones hold roughly 2% of a sample with about 490,000 distinct CDR3 sequences, about 10% of them seen once. Sequences were derived from PBMCs, sampled before TCRalphabeta/CD19-depleted stem cell transplant. The receptors stem from a child between 2 and 9 years old with inherited bone marrow failure, due to receive a stem cell transplant.

To note about this clonotype: A much larger clone lies a single base off, so this may be a read error. The gene calls are TRBV15 and TRBJ2-5; 10 bases align to TRBD2. The germline CDR1 and CDR2 sequences are LNHNV and YYDKDF (reference sequence). The CDR3 is 18 residues long. After removal of 2 bases from V and 2 bases from J, the junction contained 11 bases not matched to a gene. This CDR3 reads CATSRQYRLAGGQETQYF. DNA of the CDR3: TGTGCCACCAGCAGACAATACAGACTAGCGGGTGGACAAGAGACCCAGTACTTC. Looking up the rest from reference TRBV15 and TRBJ2-5 gives the full variable domain: DAMVIQNPRYQVTQFGKPVTLSCSQTLNHNVMYWYQQKSSQAPKLLFHYYDKDFNNEADTPDNFQSRRPNTSFCFLDIRSPGLGDTAMYLCATSRQYRLAGGQETQYFGPGTRLLVL.

This clonotype was counted between two and nine times. V is TRBV4-1 and J is TRBJ2-2, with D possibly being TRBD1 or TRBD2 (7 bases each). This CDR3 is 18 amino acids long. CDR1 is MGHRA, CDR2 YSYEKL, per germline. With 4 bases removed from V and 0 bases from J, the gap between germline ends came to 18 bases. This CDR3 reads CASSRREGARTNTGELFF. The CDR3 coding sequence is TGCGCCAGCAGCCGGAGGGAGGGGGCGAGGACGAACACCGGGGAGCTGTTTTTT.